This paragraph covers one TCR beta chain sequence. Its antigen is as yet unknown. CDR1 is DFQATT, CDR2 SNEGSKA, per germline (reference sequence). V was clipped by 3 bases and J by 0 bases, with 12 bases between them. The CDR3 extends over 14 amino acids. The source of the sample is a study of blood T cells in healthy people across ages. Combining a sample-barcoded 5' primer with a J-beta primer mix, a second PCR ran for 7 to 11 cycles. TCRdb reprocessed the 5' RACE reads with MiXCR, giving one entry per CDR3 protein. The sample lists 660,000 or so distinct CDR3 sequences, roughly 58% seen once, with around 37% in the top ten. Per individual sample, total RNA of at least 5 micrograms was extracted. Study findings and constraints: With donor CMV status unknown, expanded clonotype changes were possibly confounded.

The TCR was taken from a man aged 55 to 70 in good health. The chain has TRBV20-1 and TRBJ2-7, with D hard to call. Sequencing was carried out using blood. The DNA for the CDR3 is TGCAGTGCTAGCGATGCGGCGATCTCCTACGAGCAGTACTTC. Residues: CSASDAAISYEQYF.